A single sample is the source of the 19 T cell receptor beta chains below, sequenced in a study of T cell clonality in common variable immunodeficiency. Sequenced by immunoSEQ multiplex PCR; TCRdb stores in-frame clones only, minus some. The specimen gives 30,000 to 40,000 clones without singletons; the ten biggest hold roughly 3%. Sequenced input: peripheral blood mononuclear cells. The receptors shown here come from a person aged 18-69 years in good health.

This clone was picked up many times. The CDR3 end lies 3 residues beyond the end of the read and is filled in from the germline J gene. The chain combines TRBV7-9 with TRBJ2-5; TRBD1 matches at 9 bases. Unmatched junction bases numbered 10, after V lost 6 bases and J lost 5 bases. Germline-derived CDR1 and CDR2 are SEHNR and FQNEAQ (reference sequence). CDR3 length: 15 residues. The CDR3 bases that were read are TGTGCCAGCAGTGGGGACAGGGCGAGGAGGGAGACC. Amino acids: CASSGDRARRET. The whole CDR3 protein reads CASSGDRARRETQYF.

The table lists this clone with many counts. The CDR3 goes on 3 residues after the read ends, and that part is filled in from the germline J gene. The chain is built from TRBV6-4 and TRBJ2-3, with D perhaps matching TRBD2 (6 bases). CDR3 length: 14 amino acids. V was shortened by 3 bases and J by 0 bases, with 7 bases between the two germline ends. Germline-derived CDR1 and CDR2 are MRHNA and SNTAGT. The sequenced part of the CDR3 DNA is TGTGCCAGCAGTGAAAGCGGGAGCACAGATACG. Its protein is CASSESGSTDT. The full CDR3 sequence reads CASSESGSTDTQYF.

This clone has ten or more counts. Sequencing ends 3 residues short of the CDR3 end; the germline J gene provides the rest. J is TRBJ2-1 and V is TRBV7-2, with a tentative D call TRBD2 (5 bases). Per germline, CDR1 SGHTA and CDR2 FQGNSA. V lost 4 bases and J lost 5, with 12 bases in between. The CDR3 is 14 amino acids. The CDR3 loop reads CASSSQASHNEQFF. The sequenced CDR3 bases are TGTGCCAGCAGCTCTCAAGCTAGCCACAATGAG.

In this sample, this clone turned up a few times. This chain's CDR3 is CAWSVKVNTEAFF. The sequenced CDR3 bases are TGTGCCTGGAGTGTAAAGGTGAACACTGAA. The chain couples TRBV30 to TRBJ1-1; D is uncertain. The CDR3 goes on 3 residues after the read ends, and that part is filled in from the germline J gene. Germline V lookup: CDR1 GTSNPN, CDR2 SVGIG (reference sequence). This CDR3 is 13 amino acids long. V lost 0 bases and J 0 bases, leaving 5 bases between the germline ends.

Sample share makes this clone medium-sized. The sequence runs out 3 residues before the end of the CDR3; the remainder is reconstructed from the germline J gene. The chain uses TRBV6-1 and TRBJ1-4; possibly TRBD1 for D (5 bases). This CDR3 has 15 residues. V gave up 1 base and J gave up 7 bases, with 13 bases separating them. CDR1 is MNHNS, CDR2 SASEGT, per germline. The DNA read from the CDR3 is TGTGCCAGCAGTGAAGGGGGGGGAGGCGGTGAAAAA. Amino acids: CASSEGGGGGEK. The full CDR3 protein is CASSEGGGGGEKLFF.

This clone was counted at least ten times. The read is 3 residues too short to cover the CDR3 end, so that end is filled in from the germline J gene. The genes are TRBV27 and TRBJ2-7; D gene unclear. Deletions cut 4 bases from V and 2 bases from J, with 9 bases between. The CDR3 sequence is 13 residues long. Germline V gene data show CDR1 as MNHEY and CDR2 as SMNVEV (reference sequence). CDR3 DNA (partial): TGTGCCAGCAGTTCAAATCTAGCCTACGAG. Amino acids: CASSSNLAYE. The full-length CDR3 reads as CASSSNLAYEQYF.

Regarding this clone: A read error may account for a junction end that differs from germline. The missing CDR3 end, 3 residues past where the read stops, is filled in from the germline J gene. The chain is built from TRBV18 and TRBJ2-1; TRBD2 agrees at 7 bases. The CDR3 consists of 15 residues. Germline CDR1 reads KGHSH; CDR2 reads LQKENI. The sequenced part of the CDR3 DNA is TGTGCCAGCTCCCCACCGTCAGCGGGAAGAAATGAG. Its translation is CASSPPSAGRNE. The entire CDR3 sequence reads CASSPPSAGRNEQFF.

A remark on this clone: The read ends 3 residues before the CDR3 terminus; that terminus is restored from the germline J gene. The rearrangement joins TRBV7-2 to TRBJ1-2; perhaps TRBD1 as D (5 bases). The CDR3 has 14 residues. Germline lookup yields CDR1 SGHTA and CDR2 FQGNSA. The CDR3 DNA, read in part, is TGTGCCAGCAGCTCCGAAAGGGGAGGCTTGGGC. It yields the protein CASSSERGGLG. The full CDR3 sequence reads CASSSERGGLGYTF.

This clone was picked up many times. The DNA ends 3 residues before the CDR3 does, and the rest of the CDR3 is filled in from the germline J gene. The V gene is TRBV9, the J gene TRBJ2-5; 7 bases fit TRBD1. This CDR3 has 14 residues. The V gene's germline CDR1 is SGDLS and CDR2 YYNGEE. V was clipped by 4 bases and J by 4 bases; unmatched bases: 7. CDR3 DNA (partial): TGTGCCAGCAGCACGCACAGGGGTGGAGAGACC. Amino acids: CASSTHRGGET. The full-length CDR3 reads as CASSTHRGGETQYF.

Many counts were recorded for this clone. The DNA ends 3 residues before the CDR3 does, and the rest of the CDR3 is filled in from the germline J gene. The chain combines TRBV18 with TRBJ2-3; D gene ambiguous. V shed 0 bases and J shed 1 base, with 5 bases lying between them. The germline V gene encodes CDR1 KGHSH and CDR2 LQKENI. The CDR3 is made up of 14 amino acids. The covered CDR3 bases are TGTGCCAGCTCACCACCCTTCGGCACAGATACG. Its translation: CASSPPFGTDT. The complete CDR3 protein is CASSPPFGTDTQYF. Full variable domain (outside the CDR3, taken from reference TRBV18 and TRBJ2-3): NAGVMQNPRHLVRRRGQEARLRCSPMKGHSHVYWYRQLPEEGLKFMVYLQKENIIDESGMPKERFSAEFPKEGPSILRIQQVVRGDSAAYFCASSPPFGTDTQYFGPGTRLTVL.

About this clone: The read finishes 3 residues shy of the CDR3 end, and the germline J gene is used to complete it. This chain uses TRBV19 with TRBJ1-5; TRBD1 matches at 9 bases. Germline CDR1 is LNHDA and CDR2 is SQIVND (reference sequence). Losses at the gene ends were 1 base for V and 4 bases for J; bases not matched to a gene: 8. The CDR3 contains 17 residues. CDR3: CASSIGRRGTGNQPQHF. CDR3 DNA, as far as it was read: TGTGCCAGTAGTATAGGGAGAAGGGGGACAGGGAATCAGCCC.

This clone was counted many times. The sequenced part of the CDR3 DNA is TGTGCCTGGGCCCCCGACAGGTTGAACACTGAA. This gives the protein CAWAPDRLNTE. The whole CDR3 region reads CAWAPDRLNTEAFF. The chain couples TRBV30 to TRBJ1-1; possibly TRBD1 for D (6 bases). The read falls 3 residues short of the CDR3 end, and the missing part is taken from the germline J gene. Germline CDR1 is GTSNPN and CDR2 is SVGIG (reference sequence). Trimming stripped 5 bases from V and 0 bases from J, with 13 bases between. The CDR3 runs to 14 residues.

At least ten counts were recorded for this clone. Read data end 3 residues before the CDR3 end; the end is taken from the germline J gene. This chain connects TRBV19 to TRBJ2-1, with TRBD1 matching over 7 bases. CDR1 is LNHDA, CDR2 SQIVND, per germline (reference sequence). J was trimmed by 8 bases and V by 6 bases; bases with no gene match: 1. The CDR3 has 11 residues. CDR3 sequence: CASSDRDEQFF. The CDR3 DNA, read in part, is TGTGCCAGTAGCGACAGGGATGAG.

A note on this clone: Read data end 3 residues before the CDR3 end; the end is taken from the germline J gene. The rearrangement uses TRBV7-6 and TRBJ2-2; D is unclear. Between the trimmed V and J ends, which lost 5 bases and 0 bases, there was a span of 4 bases. In germline, CDR1 is SGHVS, CDR2 FNYEAQ. The CDR3 consists of 13 residues. The part of the CDR3 DNA that was read is TGTGCCAGCAGCCCCTCGAACACCGGGGAG. This translates into CASSPSNTGE. The entire CDR3 protein is CASSPSNTGELFF.

Many counts were recorded for this clone. The observed sequence ends 3 residues before the CDR3 terminus, with the missing tail filled in from the germline J gene. The gene calls are TRBV2 and TRBJ2-5; a possible D gene is TRBD1 (6 bases). The V and J ends lost 5 bases and 5 bases respectively, with 12 bases between them. The V gene's germline CDR1 is SNHLY and CDR2 FYNNEI. CDR3 length equals 13 residues. Partial CDR3 DNA: TGTGCCAGCAGTACAGGGTGGCGGGAGACC. It yields the protein CASSTGWRET. The entire CDR3 protein reads CASSTGWRETQYF.

The sample holds many counts of this clone. The read terminates 3 residues ahead of where the CDR3 ends, so the germline J gene completes it. This chain uses TRBV7-9 with TRBJ2-3; 7 bases map to TRBD2. Germline V CDR1 and CDR2: SEHNR, FQNEAQ (reference sequence). The CDR3 runs 14 residues. V trimming: 6 bases; J trimming: 3 bases; junction bases outside the gene matches: 6. The DNA read from the CDR3 is TGTGCCAGCAGTACGGGAGGACAAACAGATACG. This codes for CASSTGGQTDT. The whole CDR3 sequence is CASSTGGQTDTQYF.

A remark on this clone: The sequenced fragment ends 3 residues before the CDR3 boundary, so the rest is inferred from the germline J gene. The genes are TRBV18 and TRBJ1-1; 7 bases map to TRBD1. The V and J ends lost 3 bases and 0 bases, in that order; junction bases with no gene match: 4. CDR1 and CDR2 (germline): KGHSH, LQKENI. There are 15 residues in the CDR3. The DNA read from the CDR3 is TGTGCCAGCTCACCCAGGACAGGAATGAACACTGAA. Translating it yields CASSPRTGMNTE. The complete CDR3 reads CASSPRTGMNTEAFF.

Many counts were recorded for this clone. The CDR3 end falls 3 residues outside the read, so it is completed with the germline J gene. The J gene is TRBJ1-2, the V gene TRBV6-1, with D perhaps matching TRBD1 (5 bases). Germline V lookup: CDR1 MNHNS, CDR2 SASEGT. The length of the CDR3 is 13 residues. The V gene lost 3 bases and the J gene lost 2 bases, with 7 bases spanning the gap. The sequenced CDR3 bases are TGTGCCAGCAGTGAGGCAGGGAACTATGGC. Translating gives CASSEAGNYG. The whole CDR3 protein reads CASSEAGNYGYTF.

This clone was seen ten or more times. The CDR3 end falls 3 residues outside the read, so it is completed with the germline J gene. V is TRBV6-4 and J is TRBJ2-3, with 9 bases identical to TRBD2. The CDR3 loop spans 14 amino acids. V shed 2 bases and J 3 bases; nucleotides not matched to a gene: 0. CDR1 is MRHNA, CDR2 SNTAGT, per germline. The CDR3 spells CASSDGLATDTQYF. The covered CDR3 bases are TGTGCCAGCAGTGACGGACTAGCGACAGATACG.